A selection of T cell receptor beta chains follows, all from one sample in a study of blood T cell repertoires in COVID-19. Produced via immunoSEQ multiplex PCR; TCRdb's table is partial and in-frame only. The repertoire holds more than 300,000 clones, with approximately 88% as singletons. Sample: peripheral blood. These TCRs come from a woman aged 25 to 39 with COVID-19, enrolled during active disease. The CDR3 runs from the conserved cysteine through the conserved F or W. The D gene is left open where the match is weak. For some rows the clone size is stated as once, few or many, or as a class when expanded; others skip it.

J gene,clone size,V gene,D gene,CDR3 protein,CDR3 DNA
TRBJ1-2,-,TRBV19,TRBD1,CASSPLRRTGLTNYGYTF,TGTGCCAGTAGTCCCCTACGACGGACAGGGCTCACTAACTATGGCTACACCTTC
TRBJ1-6,-,TRBV2,-,CASSLSQWSSPLHF,TGTGCCAGCAGTCTTTCGCAATGGAGTTCACCCCTCCACTTT
TRBJ2-5,-,TRBV11-2,-,CASSLDLETQYF,TGTGCCAGCAGCTTAGATCTGGAGACCCAGTACTTC
TRBJ2-2,-,TRBV27,-,CASSLGPPATGRPGELFF,TGTGCCAGCAGTTTAGGCCCCCCAGCGACAGGACGGCCCGGGGAGCTGTTTTTT
TRBJ1-2,-,TRBV10-3,TRBD1,CAISESGQGVYGYTF,TGTGCCATCAGTGAGTCGGGACAGGGCGTCTATGGCTACACCTTC
TRBJ1-2,-,TRBV28,-,CASSFGGNYGYTF,TGTGCCAGCAGTTTCGGCGGAAACTATGGCTACACCTTC
TRBJ1-2,-,TRBV10-3,TRBD1,CAIRPGQGASDYGYTF,TGTGCCATCAGACCTGGACAGGGGGCTTCCGACTATGGCTACACCTTC
TRBJ1-3,-,TRBV2,-,CASSEAEPFSGNTIYF,TGTGCCAGCAGTGAAGCGGAGCCGTTCTCTGGAAACACCATATATTTT
TRBJ1-1,few,TRBV5-5,-,CASRNRPNTEAFF,TGTGCCAGCAGGAACAGGCCGAACACTGAAGCTTTCTTT
TRBJ1-5,-,TRBV2,-,CASSPQGSNQPQHF,TGTGCCAGCAGTCCACAGGGAAGCAATCAGCCCCAGCATTTT
TRBJ1-2,-,TRBV5-4,-,CASSLEFTAHGYTF,TGTGCCAGCAGCTTGGAGTTCACAGCCCATGGCTACACCTTC
TRBJ1-1,-,TRBV7-9,TRBD1,CASSGTGGALYTEAFF,TGTGCCAGCAGCGGGACAGGGGGCGCTTTGTACACTGAAGCTTTCTTT
TRBJ1-2,-,TRBV13,-,CASSPRGKGYTF,TGTGCCAGCAGCCCAAGGGGGAAGGGCTACACCTTC
TRBJ1-4,once,TRBV5-1,-,CASSLTGATNEKLFF,TGCGCCAGCAGCTTGACGGGTGCAACTAATGAAAAACTGTTTTTT
TRBJ1-6,-,TRBV24-1,TRBD1,CATSDSPSGGRNSPLHF,TGTGCCACCAGTGATTCCCCCTCAGGGGGCCGTAATTCACCCCTCCACTTT
TRBJ1-2,-,TRBV5-1,TRBD1,CASSLEGAGYGYTF,TGCGCCAGCAGCTTGGAGGGGGCGGGGTATGGCTACACCTTC
TRBJ1-4,-,TRBV27,TRBD1,CASSPGLRTGEKLFF,TGTGCCAGCAGTCCAGGCCTTAGGACAGGGGAAAAACTGTTTTTT
TRBJ2-1,-,TRBV14,TRBD2,CASSRIWTSRYNEQFF,TGTGCCAGCAGCCGGATATGGACTAGCAGATACAATGAGCAGTTCTTC
TRBJ2-2,-,TRBV9,TRBD1,CASSVVLTGVNTGELFF,TGTGCCAGCAGCGTAGTATTAACAGGGGTGAACACCGGGGAGCTGTTTTTT
TRBJ2-5,-,TRBV2,-,CASSLGMQETQYF,TGTGCCAGCAGTCTAGGTATGCAAGAGACCCAGTACTTC
TRBJ2-3,once,TRBV5-5,TRBD1,CASSLPTGGADTQYF,TGTGCCAGCAGCTTGCCGACAGGGGGGGCAGATACGCAGTATTTT
TRBJ2-3,-,TRBV6-5,-,CASKDSFTDTQYF,TGTGCCAGCAAGGACAGTTTCACAGATACGCAGTATTTT
TRBJ1-1,-,TRBV7-2,-,CASRTRGTEAFF,TGTGCCAGCAGGACCCGGGGCACTGAAGCTTTCTTT
TRBJ1-5,-,TRBV4-1,-,CASSQFLLGQPQHF,TGCGCCAGCAGCCAATTTCTACTCGGTCAGCCCCAGCATTTT
TRBJ1-1,-,TRBV5-1,TRBD1,CASSPGQGISNTEAFF,TGCGCCAGCAGCCCAGGACAGGGAATTTCGAACACTGAAGCTTTCTTT
TRBJ2-4,-,TRBV2,TRBD1,CASNRQGGNIQYF,TGTGCCAGCAATAGACAGGGGGGGAACATTCAGTACTTC
TRBJ1-1,-,TRBV7-6,TRBD1,CASSLGQGRVNTEAFF,TGTGCCAGCAGCCTAGGACAGGGCAGGGTGAACACTGAAGCTTTCTTT
TRBJ2-5,-,TRBV7-8,TRBD1,CASSSIRDSETQYF,TGTGCCAGCAGCTCGATTCGGGACAGTGAGACCCAGTACTTC
TRBJ2-5,-,TRBV21-1,-,CASSPPLGEETQYF,TGTGCCAGCAGCCCGCCCCTGGGAGAAGAGACCCAGTACTTC
TRBJ2-3,once,TRBV30,TRBD1,CAWSATGGRTDTQYF,TGTGCCTGGAGCGCGACAGGGGGTCGCACAGATACGCAGTATTTT
TRBJ1-2,few,TRBV7-9,TRBD1,CASSSRTGVYGYTF,TGTGCCAGCAGCTCGAGGACAGGGGTTTATGGCTACACCTTC